The present TCR beta chain was sequenced within a study of tumor-infiltrating lymphocytes in primary liver carcinoma. CDR1 is SGHKS and CDR2 is YYEKEE in the germline V gene (reference sequence). V lost 0 bases, J lost 5 bases, and 13 bases lay in between. This CDR3 spans 15 amino acids. Unsorted whole blood yielded the blood RNA, and germline DNA was also extracted. This clonotype was seen repeatedly, ten times or more. From roughly 500 ng total RNA, TCR beta cDNA was generated with a primer in the constant region. Libraries covering TCR beta were generated through three nested multiplex PCR rounds (using a slightly modified ARM-PCR). Forward primers for TRBV1-TRBV30 and a C-beta reverse primer served the first two PCR rounds, at around 11 cycles each. TCRdb re-derived calls from the multiplex PCR reads in MiXCR, one entry per CDR3 protein. The repertoire includes 300,000 to 400,000 distinct CDR3 sequences, approximately 65% of them detected once, and more than 8.5% sits in the top ten.

Material for sequencing was peripheral blood. The TCR was taken from a middle-aged man with primary liver carcinoma and hepatitis B virus infection. The chain has TRBV5-5 and TRBJ2-3; possibly TRBD1 for D (5 bases). CDR3 sequence reads: CASSLDLGPRDTQYF. The CDR3 coding sequence is TGTGCCAGCAGCTTGGATCTGGGGCCCCGAGATACGCAGTATTTT. Supplemented by reference TRBV5-5 and TRBJ2-3, the full variable domain reads DAGVTQSPTHLIKTRGQQVTLRCSPISGHKSVSWYQQVLGQGPQFIFQYYEKEERGRGNFPDRFSARQFPNYSSELNVNALLLGDSALYLCASSLDLGPRDTQYFGPGTRLTVL.